Each of the 31 T cell receptor beta chains below was sequenced from the same sample in a study of patients and donors after allogeneic stem cell transplantation. TCRdb used MiXCR to reprocess the RT-PCR reads, holding one entry per CDR3 protein. The data hold about 160,000 distinct CDR3 sequences, with 24% observed a single time. The sample consisted of blood, either unsorted or a sorted T cell fraction (not recorded which). The source of these receptors is a human donor who was either an allogeneic HSCT recipient or a stem cell or donor lymphocyte infusion donor (not recorded which). It is not recorded whose cells these are; they may come from a transplant donor.

Ten or more counts support this clonotype. The genes are TRBV12-3 or TRBV12-4 and TRBJ1-2; D is ambiguous. The CDR3 totals 13 residues. V lost 0 bases, J lost 5 bases, and 7 bases lay in between. CDR3 sequence (DNA): TGTGCCAGCAGTTTAGCGCAAGGGTATGGCTACACCTTC. Amino acid sequence: CASSLAQGYGYTF.

This clonotype was detected many times. V usage is TRBV4-3 and J usage is TRBJ1-1; D remains ambiguous. CDR1 LGHNA and CDR2 YSLEER come from the germline V gene. The CDR3 is 15 amino acids. Deletions cut 0 bases from V and 0 bases from J, with 8 bases between. The CDR3 here is CASSQEGQLNTEAFF. The CDR3 DNA reads TGCGCCAGCAGCCAAGAAGGGCAGTTGAACACTGAAGCTTTCTTT.

This clonotype was observed a few times. The chain combines TRBV12-3 or TRBV12-4 with TRBJ2-5; 9 positions agree with TRBD2. The CDR3 is made up of 13 amino acids. Trimming at V came to 5 bases and at J to 4 bases, leaving 2 bases not matched to a gene. CDR3 DNA sequence: TGTGCCAGCAGTAGCGGGAGGACAGAGACCCAGTACTTC. Translated, it gives CASSSGRTETQYF.

This clonotype was counted only a few times. The chain couples TRBV7-2 to TRBJ2-1; tentatively, D is TRBD2 (6 bases). Between the trimmed V and J ends, which lost 1 base and 0 bases, there was a span of 10 bases. The CDR3 has 16 residues. Germline CDR1 SGHTA, CDR2 FQGNSA. CDR3 coding DNA: TGTGCCAGCAGCTTAGGGAGGGGAGGCTCCTACAATGAGCAGTTCTTC. Translated: CASSLGRGGSYNEQFF.

This clonotype has just a few counts. The chain couples TRBV20-1 to TRBJ1-1; 7 bases are shared with TRBD1. The J segment lost 2 bases and the V segment lost 6 bases, leaving 12 bases of the junction unmatched. CDR1 is DFQATT and CDR2 is SNEGSKA in the germline V gene (reference sequence). The CDR3 runs to 15 residues. CDR3 nucleotides: TGCAGTGCCACGGGACAGCCGCCAAGTAACACTGAAGCTTTCTTT. Protein sequence: CSATGQPPSNTEAFF.

This clonotype has at least ten counts. The V call is TRBV4-1, the J call TRBJ1-3; D not certain. The CDR3 runs to 12 residues. V lost 1 base and J 10 bases, leaving 8 bases between the germline ends. CDR1 MGHRA and CDR2 YSYEKL come from the germline V gene. In nucleotides, the CDR3 is TGCGCCAGCAGCCAAGGAGGCGGAACCATATATTTT. Its translation is CASSQGGGTIYF.

The chain links TRBV7-2 to TRBJ1-5; tentative D call: TRBD1 (5 bases). Germline V gene lookup returns CDR1 SGHTA and CDR2 FQGNSA. With 3 bases removed from V and 4 bases from J, the gap between germline ends came to 19 bases. CDR3 length: 17 amino acids. CDR3 protein: CASSFNRQHGWNQPQHF. Here the CDR3 DNA reads TGTGCCAGCAGCTTCAACAGACAGCACGGGTGGAATCAGCCCCAGCATTTT.

V usage is TRBV5-5 and J usage is TRBJ1-2; weak D call: TRBD1 (6 bases). CDR1 SGHKS and CDR2 YYEKEE come from the germline V gene (reference sequence). V dropped 2 bases and J dropped 0 bases, with 17 bases sitting between them. The CDR3 is made up of 17 amino acids. Written as DNA, the CDR3 is TGTGCCAGCAGCTTAGGACTAGGGACATTAGCTAACTATGGCTACACCTTC. Protein product: CASSLGLGTLANYGYTF.

The chain recombines TRBV12-3 or TRBV12-4 with TRBJ1-1; tentatively, D is TRBD1 (6 bases). With 3 bases removed from V and 8 bases from J, the gap between germline ends came to 13 bases. CDR3 length equals 13 residues. The CDR3 is CASSLRGEPEAFF. The CDR3 DNA reads TGTGCCAGCAGTTTGAGGGGGGAACCCGAAGCTTTCTTT.

The rearrangement joins TRBV6-2 or TRBV6-3 to TRBJ2-7; 9 bases map to TRBD1. V shed 6 bases, J shed 2 bases, and the junction held 5 bases outside the gene matches. The length of the CDR3 is 14 residues. Looked up from germline, CDR1 is MNHEY and CDR2 is SVGEGT. The DNA for the CDR3 is TGTGCCAGCAGCCGAGGGACAGGGACCTACGAGCAGTACTTC. Its translation is CASSRGTGTYEQYF.

This rearrangement joins TRBV5-1 to TRBJ2-2; 7 nucleotides match TRBD1. The CDR3 length is 13 residues. After removal of 4 bases from V and 3 bases from J, the junction contained 0 bases not matched to a gene. Germline assignment: CDR1 SGHRS and CDR2 YFSETQ. CDR3: CASSTGDTGELFF. CDR3 in DNA: TGCGCCAGCAGCACAGGGGACACCGGGGAGCTGTTTTTT. The full variable domain, its missing parts supplied by reference TRBV5-1 and TRBJ2-2, is KAGVTQTPRYLIKTRGQQVTLSCSPISGHRSVSWYQQTPGQGLQFLFEYFSETQRNKGNFPGRFSGRQFSNSRSEMNVSTLELGDSALYLCASSTGDTGELFFGEGSRLTVL.

The chain couples TRBV11-2 to TRBJ1-1; possibly TRBD1 for D (6 bases). This CDR3 region has 15 residues. Germline V lookup: CDR1 SGHAT, CDR2 FQNNGV. V was cut by 4 bases and J by 5 bases, with 17 bases left in between. The DNA for the CDR3 is TGTGCCAGCAGCTCAATCATGGGGGCAGGGACTGAAGCTTTCTTT. It is translated as CASSSIMGAGTEAFF.

This clonotype has a handful of counts. CDR3 sequence (DNA): TGTGCCAGCAGACCAGGGGGGGTACACCCAGATACGCAGTATTTT. Translated, it gives CASRPGGVHPDTQYF. V and J are TRBV7-2 and TRBJ2-3; possibly TRBD1 or TRBD2 for D (7 bases each). The CDR3 consists of 15 residues. CDR1 is SGHTA, CDR2 FQGNSA, per germline. V lost 6 bases to trimming and J lost 4 bases, with 17 bases between them.

This clonotype showed up just a few times. The chain couples TRBV20-1 to TRBJ2-7, with 7 nucleotides matching TRBD1. The CDR3 covers 13 residues. CDR1 is DFQATT, CDR2 SNEGSKA, per germline (reference sequence). Germline trimming cut 6 bases from V and 5 bases from J; bases unmatched to any gene: 10. The CDR3: CSARQGNRDEQYF. DNA of the CDR3: TGCAGTGCCCGACAGGGAAATAGGGACGAGCAGTACTTC.

This clonotype was seen only a few times. The rearrangement uses TRBV6-5 and TRBJ1-2; 9 nucleotides match TRBD1. The CDR3 totals 16 residues. V lost 0 bases, J lost 4 bases, and 6 bases stayed unmatched. Germline V gene sequence: CDR1 MNHEY, CDR2 SVGAGI. The CDR3 DNA reads as TGTGCCAGCAGTTACTCGGGGACAGGGTGGATCTATGGCTACACCTTC. This sequence encodes CASSYSGTGWIYGYTF.

This clonotype was picked up many times. This rearrangement joins TRBV12-3 or TRBV12-4 to TRBJ1-5; tentatively, D is TRBD1 (5 bases). This CDR3 is 15 amino acids long. V was shortened by 5 bases and J by 1 base, with 12 bases between the two germline ends. CDR3 nucleotide sequence: TGTGCCAGCAGTCCGCGACAGAAAAGCAATCAGCCCCAGCATTTT. Translating it yields CASSPRQKSNQPQHF.

V gene TRBV28 combines with J gene TRBJ2-1; 7 bases are a match to TRBD2. V dropped 2 bases and J dropped 1; count of bases not matched to a gene: 11. Germline V gene data show CDR1 as MDHEN and CDR2 as SYDVKM. This CDR3 is 18 amino acids long. DNA of the CDR3: TGTGCCAGCAGTTTAGGGGCTAGCGGCCATTATTCCTACAATGAGCAGTTCTTC. Amino acid sequence: CASSLGASGHYSYNEQFF.

This chain connects TRBV5-1 to TRBJ2-1; 8 bases align to TRBD2. CDR1 and CDR2 (germline): SGHRS, YFSETQ. The trim removed 4 bases at V and 6 bases at J, leaving 9 bases unmatched. The CDR3 covers 15 residues. CDR3: CASSLYGGGFNEQFF. DNA of the CDR3: TGCGCCAGCAGCCTCTATGGCGGGGGGTTCAATGAGCAGTTCTTC.

The sample holds a few counts of this clonotype. This chain connects TRBV6-5 to TRBJ1-2; no reliable D call. The germline V gene encodes CDR1 MNHEY and CDR2 SVGAGI. V lost 1 base to trimming and J lost 4 bases, with 13 bases between them. CDR3 length equals 15 residues. The CDR3 loop reads CASSYWFGETYGYTF. Written as DNA, the CDR3 is TGTGCCAGCAGTTACTGGTTCGGCGAGACCTATGGCTACACCTTC.

The gene calls are TRBV6-2 or TRBV6-3 and TRBJ2-3; unclear D gene. There are 12 residues in the CDR3. Germline CDR1 and CDR2: MNHEY and SVGEGT. V shed 2 bases and J shed 3 bases, with 3 bases lying between them. CDR3 nucleotides: TGTGCCAGCAGTTACCCGACAGATACGCAGTATTTT. Amino acids: CASSYPTDTQYF.

This chain links TRBV4-2 with TRBJ2-1, with a tentative D call TRBD1 (6 bases). Trimming removed 0 bases from V and 1 base from J, with 13 bases in between. Germline-derived CDR1 and CDR2 are LGHNA and YNFKEQ. CDR3 size: 17 residues. The CDR3 here is CASSQEPAGQSYNEQFF. DNA for the CDR3: TGTGCCAGCAGCCAAGAGCCCGCCGGACAGTCCTACAATGAGCAGTTCTTC.

The chain combines TRBV10-3 with TRBJ2-2; 12 bases are shared with TRBD2. Germline assignment: CDR1 ENHRY and CDR2 SYGVKD. The V gene end was trimmed by 4 bases and the J gene end by 2 bases; junction bases not matched to a gene: 2. This CDR3 is 16 amino acids long. CDR3 sequence reads: CAISATSGGNTGELFF. As DNA, the CDR3 is TGTGCCATCAGTGCGACTAGCGGGGGAAACACCGGGGAGCTGTTTTTT.

J is TRBJ1-5 and V is TRBV5-1, with 12 bases fitting TRBD1. J lost 6 bases, V lost 4 bases, and 5 bases had no gene match. The CDR3 length is 15 residues. The germline V gene has CDR1 SGHRS and CDR2 YFSETQ. CDR3 region: CASSTGTGGGQPQHF. The CDR3 DNA follows: TGCGCCAGCAGCACGGGGACAGGGGGCGGTCAGCCCCAGCATTTT.

This sequence joins TRBV6-2 or TRBV6-3 and TRBJ1-2, with D uncertain. This CDR3 contains 15 residues. Per the germline V gene, CDR1 is MNHEY and CDR2 is SVGEGT. V lost 2 bases and J lost 3, with 13 bases in between. CDR3 nucleotides: TGTGCCAGCAGTTACGAAGGGTTTACCGACTATGGCTACACCTTC. Translation: CASSYEGFTDYGYTF.

The table lists this clonotype with a few counts. The rearrangement uses TRBV7-3 and TRBJ1-1, with unresolved D. Germline-derived CDR1 and CDR2 are SGHTA and FQGTGA. Trimming took 2 bases from V and 3 from J, leaving 7 bases between them. The CDR3 consists of 13 residues. CDR3 sequence (DNA): TGTGCCAGCAGCTTAGACCTAGACACTGAAGCTTTCTTT. Protein: CASSLDLDTEAFF.

Concerning this clonotype: A much larger clone is a single base away; this may be a read error. Likely a read error: the CDR3 ends without its conserved phenylalanine or tryptophan. The chain has TRBV30 and TRBJ1-5; no reliable D call. This CDR3 has 13 amino acids. Trimming removed 3 bases from V and 2 bases from J, with 8 bases in between. Germline V CDR1 and CDR2: GTSNPN, SVGIG (reference sequence). CDR3 amino acids: CAWRVPGNQPQHY. The CDR3, as DNA: TGTGCCTGGAGAGTCCCCGGCAATCAGCCCCAGCATTAT.

The chain carries TRBV25-1 and TRBJ2-7; 11 bases agree with TRBD2. The CDR3 sequence is 14 residues long. Per germline, CDR1 MGHDK and CDR2 SYGVNS. The junction had 5 bases not matched to a gene; V was cut back by 3 bases and J by 7 bases. DNA for the CDR3: TGTGCCAGCAGTGACACTAGCGGGAGCGGGGAGCAGTACTTC. It yields the protein CASSDTSGSGEQYF.

The genes are TRBV12-3 or TRBV12-4 and TRBJ2-5; the match to TRBD2 covers 11 bases. CDR3 size: 13 residues. Unmatched junction bases numbered 1, after V lost 6 bases and J lost 4 bases. For the CDR3, the DNA is TGTGCCAGCAGGACTAGCGGGATAGAGACCCAGTACTTC. This sequence encodes CASRTSGIETQYF.

The chain uses TRBV20-1 and TRBJ2-1, with TRBD2 matching 7 bases. The CDR3 is 14 amino acids. V gave up 0 bases and J gave up 9 bases; unmatched junction bases: 8. Germline CDR1 DFQATT, CDR2 SNEGSKA (reference sequence). The CDR3 here is CSARDLAGVGEQFF. The CDR3 DNA reads TGCAGTGCTAGAGATCTGGCGGGAGTGGGTGAGCAGTTCTTC.

This clonotype was seen more than once but under ten times. The J gene is TRBJ2-1, the V gene TRBV5-1; 7 nucleotides line up with TRBD1. CDR3 size: 15 residues. Unmatched junction bases numbered 3, after V lost 0 bases and J lost 3 bases. Germline loops: CDR1 SGHRS, CDR2 YFSETQ. DNA of the CDR3: TGCGCCAGCAGCTTGGCAGGGGGAGTCTACAATGAGCAGTTCTTC. Protein product: CASSLAGGVYNEQFF.

This clonotype has only a few counts. J is TRBJ2-7 and V is TRBV5-1; either TRBD1 or TRBD2 may supply D (5 bases each). CDR3 length: 15 residues. Trimming stripped 2 bases from V and 2 bases from J, with 14 bases between. Germline assignment: CDR1 SGHRS and CDR2 YFSETQ. The CDR3 DNA sequence: TGCGCCAGCAGCTTCCTCAGGGAGCACCCCTACGAGCAGTACTTC. This translates into CASSFLREHPYEQYF.